This TCR beta chain derives from a study of blood T cell repertoires in COVID-19 (dated by TCRdb to 2020 to 2021). At the level of the whole study: Samples from collaborators originated in the United States, Italy and Spain and spanned both the acute and convalescent phases of COVID-19. The prospective study material was composed of cDNA or gDNA derived from T cells, B-cell-depleted T cells, or PBMCs. The dataset comprised deeply sampled blood TCRbeta repertoires from subjects exposed to, actively infected with, or recovered from COVID-19. The repertoires were made available in a free public database intended to serve as a resource for research on the immune response to SARS-CoV-2. The samples were drawn from the first 160 participants of the ongoing ImmuneRACE study and from more than 1,000 subjects provided by 6 global collaborators. The sample metadata nearly always contained a de-identified subject ID, COVID-19 status, age in years and sex. Where HLA class I and class II types were available, the types were taken from metadata supplied by the sample provider, not from assay-based typing. Here is what the overall study found, with its caveats: The amount of clinical and demographic metadata varied by source and participant and was provided uncurated.

Via the germline V gene (reference sequence), CDR1 is LNHDA and CDR2 SQIVND. V drops 6 bases and J drops 6 bases, leaving 18 bases in between. Including the terminal cysteine and phenylalanine, the CDR3 comprises 15 residues. Only the CDR3 portion is preserved as DNA: 45 bases, with reading frame beginning at the first base. One collaborating source in Seattle enrolled patients while the patients were actively infected and followed the patients over time throughout the course of disease. Collaborating institutions collected whole blood in K2EDTA tubes following their own protocols. For TCRbeta analysis, collaborators shipped samples in one of three forms: frozen whole blood, isolated PBMCs, or DNA extracted from either of those sample types. TCRbeta CDR3 regions were amplified from genomic DNA by means of the immunoSEQ Assay, a bias-controlled multiplex PCR. From the authors' description of their analysis: Nucleated cell counts per sample were estimated from amplification of reference gene primers within the assay. To quantify the absolute abundance of each unique TCRbeta CDR3 rearrangement, sequence reads were collapsed and filtered. Productive Simpson clonality was computed per sample as the square root of Simpson's diversity index over productive rearrangements. Entries here come from immuneACCESS through TCRdb and include only in-frame sequences with V and J called. Some clones fail to appear in such tables; in the studies checked, an unresolved V gene covers under half of the shortfall, and the cause of the remainder is unknown. V and J calls and clone size are given by that table; D and trimming were obtained from the DNA. For this sample there are approximately 170,000 clones; roughly 88% appear just once. The ten largest account for under 7.5% of the sample.

In regard to this clone: Its specific antigen is unknown. Per-base qualities were not stored, and no clone one base away is much larger.

Specimen: peripheral blood. The rearrangement combines TRBV19 with TRBJ2-4, with the identity of the D gene unclear. The sequence was obtained from a man aged 80 or over with COVID-19, enrolled during active disease. The CDR3 amino acid sequence is: CASSPPAGSRNIQYF. The nucleotide sequence is given as TGTGCCAGTAGCCCCCCAGCAGGTTCAAGAAACATTCAGTACTTC.